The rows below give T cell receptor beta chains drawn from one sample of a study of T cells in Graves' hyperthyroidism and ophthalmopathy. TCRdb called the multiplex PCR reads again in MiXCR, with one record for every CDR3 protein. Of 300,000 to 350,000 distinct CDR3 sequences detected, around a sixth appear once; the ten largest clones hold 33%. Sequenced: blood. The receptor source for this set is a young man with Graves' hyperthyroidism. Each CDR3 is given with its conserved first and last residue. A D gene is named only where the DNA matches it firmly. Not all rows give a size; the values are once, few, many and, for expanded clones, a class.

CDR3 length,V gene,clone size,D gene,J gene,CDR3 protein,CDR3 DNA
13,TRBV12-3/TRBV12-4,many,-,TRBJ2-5,CASSFYLQETQYF,TGTGCCAGCAGTTTTTACCTACAAGAGACCCAGTACTTC
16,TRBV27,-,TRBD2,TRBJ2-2,CASSSRLAGGAGELFF,TGTGCCAGCAGTTCGCGACTAGCGGGAGGGGCCGGGGAGCTGTTTTTT
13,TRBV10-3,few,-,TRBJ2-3,CALRVGVTDTQYF,TGTGCCCTTCGTGTGGGAGTCACAGATACGCAGTATTTT
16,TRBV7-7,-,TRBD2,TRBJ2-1,CASSSEAGSSYNEQFF,TGTGCTAGCAGCTCGGAAGCGGGGAGCTCCTACAATGAGCAGTTCTTC
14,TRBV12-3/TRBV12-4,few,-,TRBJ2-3,CASIYGRSTDTQYF,TGTGCCAGCATATACGGGAGAAGCACAGATACGCAGTATTTT
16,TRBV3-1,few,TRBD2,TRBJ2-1,CASSQVGGRAYNDQFF,TGTGCCAGCAGCCAAGTAGGCGGGAGGGCCTACAATGATCAGTTCTTC
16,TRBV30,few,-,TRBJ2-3,CAWSVLLGSSTDTQYF,TGTGCCTGGAGTGTACTCCTTGGCTCAAGCACAGATACGCAGTATTTT
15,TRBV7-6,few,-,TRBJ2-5,CASSLAGSKEETQYF,TGTGCCAGCAGCTTAGCGGGGTCTAAAGAAGAGACCCAGTACTTC
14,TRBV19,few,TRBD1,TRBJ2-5,CASKEGQGEETQYF,TGTGCCAGTAAGGAAGGTCAGGGGGAGGAGACCCAGTACTTC
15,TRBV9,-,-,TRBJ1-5,CASSTFPGRNQPQHF,TGTGCCAGCAGCACCTTTCCGGGGAGAAATCAGCCCCAGCATTTT
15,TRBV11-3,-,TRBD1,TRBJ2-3,CASSLNGQGDGAQYF,TGTGCCAGCAGCTTAAATGGGCAGGGGGATGGGGCGCAGTATTTT
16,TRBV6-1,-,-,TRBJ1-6,CASRVNPSSYNSPLHF,TGTGCCAGCAGGGTCAACCCGAGCTCCTATAATTCACCCCTCCACTTT
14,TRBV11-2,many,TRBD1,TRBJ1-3,CASTATGSGNTIYF,TGTGCCAGCACCGCGACAGGGAGTGGAAACACCATATATTTT
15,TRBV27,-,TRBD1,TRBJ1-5,CASGRQGFGNQPQHF,TGTGCCAGCGGTCGACAGGGGTTTGGAAATCAGCCCCAGCATTTT
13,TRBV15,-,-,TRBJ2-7,CATSNLIGYEQYF,TGTGCCACCAGCAACTTAATCGGCTACGAGCAGTACTTC
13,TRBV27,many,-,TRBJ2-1,CASSLWVGGEQFF,TGTGCCAGCAGTTTATGGGTGGGGGGTGAGCAGTTCTTC
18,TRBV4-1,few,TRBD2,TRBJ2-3,CASSQSSRAGGRADTQYF,TGCGCCAGCAGCCAGTCGTCGCGAGCGGGAGGGCGGGCAGATACGCAGTATTTT
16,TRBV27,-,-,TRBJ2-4,CASSPSDYLAKNIQYF,TGTGCCAGCAGTCCCAGCGATTACCTAGCCAAAAACATTCAGTACTTC
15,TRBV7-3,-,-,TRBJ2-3,CASSVDLYRTDTQYF,TGTGCCAGCAGCGTTGACCTATATCGCACAGATACGCAGTATTTT
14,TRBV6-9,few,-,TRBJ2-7,CASAPPGRGSEQYF,TGTGCCAGCGCCCCCCCGGGCAGGGGATCCGAGCAGTACTTC
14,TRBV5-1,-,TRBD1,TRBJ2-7,CASSYPGTGDEQYF,TGCGCCAGCAGCTACCCCGGGACAGGTGACGAGCAGTACTTC
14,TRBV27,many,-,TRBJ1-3,CASSPSAAGNTIYF,TGTGCCAGCAGTCCCTCGGCAGCTGGAAACACCATATATTTT
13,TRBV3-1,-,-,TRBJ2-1,CASRLGTGGEQFF,TGTGCCAGCAGACTCGGGACTGGGGGGGAGCAGTTCTTC
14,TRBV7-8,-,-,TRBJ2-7,CASSSDRLTYEQYF,TGTGCCAGCAGCTCCGACAGGCTAACCTACGAGCAGTACTTC
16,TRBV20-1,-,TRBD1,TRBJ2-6,CSARRQGSSGANVLTF,TGCAGTGCTAGGCGACAGGGTAGCTCTGGGGCCAACGTCCTGACTTTC
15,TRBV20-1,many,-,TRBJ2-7,CSAEKWTSSSYEQYF,TGCAGTGCCGAAAAGTGGACATCTTCCTCCTACGAGCAGTACTTC
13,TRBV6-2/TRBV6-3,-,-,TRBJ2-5,CASSYGPVETQYF,TGTGCCAGCAGTTATGGGCCCGTAGAGACCCAGTACTTC
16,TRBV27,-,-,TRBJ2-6,CASSRYQGTGANVLTF,TGTGCCAGCAGTCGATACCAGGGTACTGGGGCCAACGTCCTGACTTTC
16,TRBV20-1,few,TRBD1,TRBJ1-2,CSASMMGGTGVDGYTF,TGCAGTGCTAGTATGATGGGGGGGACAGGGGTCGATGGCTACACCTTC
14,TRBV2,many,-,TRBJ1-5,CASVGTGSNQPQHF,TGTGCCAGCGTGGGGACGGGCAGCAATCAGCCCCAGCATTTT
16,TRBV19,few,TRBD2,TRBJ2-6,CASSNHGGAGANVLTF,TGTGCCAGTAGTAACCACGGGGGGGCTGGGGCCAACGTCCTGACTTTC
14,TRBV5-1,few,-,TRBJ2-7,CASSRMSVSYEQYF,TGCGCCAGCAGCCGTATGAGCGTCTCCTACGAGCAGTACTTC
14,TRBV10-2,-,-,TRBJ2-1,CASSDNGLVNEQFF,TGCGCCAGCAGTGACAATGGATTAGTAAATGAGCAGTTCTTC
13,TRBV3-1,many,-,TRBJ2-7,CASRKPPHFEQYF,TGTGCCAGCAGGAAACCCCCCCACTTCGAGCAGTACTTC
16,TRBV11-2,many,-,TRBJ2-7,CASSLNVGSPSYEQYF,TGTGCCAGCAGCTTAAACGTGGGGTCCCCGTCCTACGAGCAGTACTTC
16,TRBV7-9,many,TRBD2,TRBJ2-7,CASSSTGSGSSDEQYF,TGTGCCAGCAGCTCCACAGGGAGCGGGAGCAGTGACGAGCAGTACTTC
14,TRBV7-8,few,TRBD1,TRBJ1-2,CASSLQTGPYGYTF,TGTGCCAGCAGCTTACAGACAGGGCCCTATGGCTACACCTTC
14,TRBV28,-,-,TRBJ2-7,CASGRSRVDREQYF,TGTGCCAGCGGGCGCTCCAGGGTTGATAGGGAGCAGTACTTC